A selection of T cell receptor beta chains follows, all from one sample in a study of OX40 agonist ivuxolimab in advanced cancers. The repertoire was sequenced with immunoSEQ multiplex PCR; TCRdb's copy has only in-frame clones and lacks some. The sample lists around 100,000 clones; over 75% were seen once. The sample consisted of CD4+ or CD8+ T cells sorted from blood, taken in a trial of the OX40 agonist ivuxolimab. The receptors here all came from an adult with an advanced solid tumor such as melanoma, head and neck, liver or kidney cancer. Both conserved end residues are part of each CDR3. D genes are given only for firm matches. Expanded clones are given a class, and other clones once, few, many or no size at all.

TRBD1,TRBJ2-2,TRBV9,-,TGTGCCAGCAGCCCTCAGGGGGCCGTCACCGGGGAGCTGTTTTTT,CASSPQGAVTGELFF
-,TRBJ1-1,TRBV4-1,few,TGCGCCAGCAGCCAAGCTCCAGGAGGCACTGAAGCTTTCTTT,CASSQAPGGTEAFF
TRBD2,TRBJ2-7,TRBV29-1,-,TGCAGCGTTGAAATGTCTAGCGGGAGTTACGAGCAGTACTTC,CSVEMSSGSYEQYF
TRBD1,TRBJ2-7,TRBV7-9,-,TGTGCCAGCAGCTTAAACAGGGGGGACGAGCAGTACTTC,CASSLNRGDEQYF
TRBD2,TRBJ2-7,TRBV5-1,-,TGCGCCAGCAGCCCTCGGCTAGCGGGAGACGAGCAGTACTTC,CASSPRLAGDEQYF
-,TRBJ1-5,TRBV19,once,TGTGCCAGTGCCCTACAGGGTGGCAATCAGCCCCAGCATTTT,CASALQGGNQPQHF
TRBD2,TRBJ2-1,TRBV5-1,-,TGCGCCAGCAGTTCGAATAGCGGGAGGGCCGGGAGCGCTGAGCAGTTCTTC,CASSSNSGRAGSAEQFF
-,TRBJ2-5,TRBV5-4,-,TGTGCCAGCAGCTTGGGGGCCCTGGGACAAGAGACCCAGTACTTC,CASSLGALGQETQYF
-,TRBJ1-3,TRBV19,-,TGTGCCAGTAGCGGAAGGGAGTCTGGAAACACCATATATTTT,CASSGRESGNTIYF
-,TRBJ1-1,TRBV6-6,-,TGTGCCAGCAGCTCTAATAAAATTGAAGCTTTCTTT,CASSSNKIEAFF
-,TRBJ2-2,TRBV21-1,once,TGTGCCAGCAGCCTATCCACCGGGACTAGCGGCCCCCCCGGGGAGCTGTTTTTT,CASSLSTGTSGPPGELFF
-,TRBJ2-2,TRBV19,-,TGTGCCAGTAGTATTCCCTTATTGCAGGGTCGGACCGGGGAGCTGTTTTTT,CASSIPLLQGRTGELFF
TRBD1,TRBJ2-7,TRBV25-1,-,TGTGCCAGCAGTGAATACGGCAGGGGGTCCTACGAGCAGTACTTC,CASSEYGRGSYEQYF
TRBD2,TRBJ2-3,TRBV5-1,-,TGCGCCAGCAGCTTGGCGGGGGGTTTAGGACTAGCGGGACGCACAGATACGCAGTATTTT,CASSLAGGLGLAGRTDTQYF
TRBD1,TRBJ2-1,TRBV7-9,-,TGTGCCAGCAGCTTGGACAGGACTGAGCAGTTCTTC,CASSLDRTEQFF
-,TRBJ1-4,TRBV5-1,-,TGCGCCAGCAGCATGGGGGTGCAACACCGACGCACGTCTCTCCCTGAAAAACTGTTTTTT,CASSMGVQHRRTSLPEKLFF
TRBD1,TRBJ2-3,TRBV5-1,-,TGCGCCAGCAGCTCGGGACAGGGGCAAGATACGCAGTATTTT,CASSSGQGQDTQYF
-,TRBJ2-7,TRBV29-1,-,TGCAGCGCCGAAGACGGGTTCTCCTACGAGCAGTACTTC,CSAEDGFSYEQYF
-,TRBJ1-5,TRBV7-2,once,TGTGCCAGCAGCCCCCTTGTGGGTCCCCAGCATTTT,CASSPLVGPQHF
TRBD2,TRBJ2-1,TRBV5-4,-,TGTGCCAGCAGGAGTACGGGAGGCTACAATGAGCAGTTCTTC,CASRSTGGYNEQFF
TRBD2,TRBJ2-1,TRBV6-5,-,TGTGCCAGCAGTCCGGGACTAGTCGACTCTGAGCAGTTCTTC,CASSPGLVDSEQFF
-,TRBJ2-3,TRBV11-1,-,TGTGCCAGCAGCTTAGTTCAGCAAGATACGCAGTATTTT,CASSLVQQDTQYF
-,TRBJ1-2,TRBV6-6,-,TGTGCCAGCAGTTACTCGACCTCTTCCCCTATTAACACCTTC,CASSYSTSSPINTF
-,TRBJ1-2,TRBV11-2,few,TGTGCCAGCAGCCCTTCAGGGGCAGGGTATGGCTACACCTTC,CASSPSGAGYGYTF
TRBD1,TRBJ2-7,TRBV6-5,-,TGTGCCAGCAGTTACGACAGGGAGAACGAGCAGTACTTC,CASSYDRENEQYF
TRBD1,TRBJ2-5,TRBV5-4,-,TGTGCCAGCAGCCCACGTGGACAGGAAGAGACCCAGTACTTC,CASSPRGQEETQYF
-,TRBJ2-4,TRBV7-3,-,TGTGCCAGCAGCCCGGGACTCAAAAACATTCAGTACTTC,CASSPGLKNIQYF
TRBD1,TRBJ1-5,TRBV19,-,TGTGCCAGCCTCCTAAGGGGGCAAGGGCAGCCCCAGCATTTT,CASLLRGQGQPQHF
TRBD1,TRBJ2-7,TRBV5-6,few,TGTGCCAGCAGCCCCGCCGACAGGGACGCCTACGAGCAGTACTTC,CASSPADRDAYEQYF
-,TRBJ2-3,TRBV5-4,-,TGTGCCAGCAGCTTGGGCGGGCAGTCTACTAGCACAGATACGCAGTATTTT,CASSLGGQSTSTDTQYF
-,TRBJ1-5,TRBV28,once,TGTGCCAGCAGCAGGGGAATCAATCAGCCCCAGCATTTT,CASSRGINQPQHF